This TCR beta chain is drawn from a study of blood T cell repertoires in COVID-19. About the research overall: Donors in the United States, Italy and Spain gave samples during acute or convalescent COVID-19. Sample material is recorded as cDNA or gDNA derived from T cells, B-cell-depleted T cells, or PBMCs.

Assay: immunoSEQ multiplex PCR; the TCRdb copy retains only in-frame clones and omits some. The table lists about 170,000 clones, roughly 84% of them singletons. The V end was cut by 7 bases, the J end by 2 bases, with 15 bases between. Looked up from germline, CDR1 is SGHVS and CDR2 is FNYEAQ. The CDR3 contains 15 residues. The specimen was peripheral blood. The sequence was obtained from a human donor with acute or convalescent COVID-19. The donor label of this sample is uncertain. This sequence joins TRBV7-6 and TRBJ1-5, with D possibly TRBD1 on 5 matching bases. CDR3 protein: CASTPEQGGNQPQHF. For the CDR3, the DNA is TGTGCCAGCACCCCTGAGCAGGGTGGCAATCAGCCCCAGCATTTT. The entire variable domain, with the rest obtained from reference TRBV7-6 and TRBJ1-5, is as follows: GAGVSQSPRYKVTKRGQDVALRCDPISGHVSLYWYRQALGQGPEFLTYFNYEAQQDKSGLPNDRFSAERPEGSISTLTIQRTEQRDSAMYRCASTPEQGGNQPQHFGDGTRLSIL.